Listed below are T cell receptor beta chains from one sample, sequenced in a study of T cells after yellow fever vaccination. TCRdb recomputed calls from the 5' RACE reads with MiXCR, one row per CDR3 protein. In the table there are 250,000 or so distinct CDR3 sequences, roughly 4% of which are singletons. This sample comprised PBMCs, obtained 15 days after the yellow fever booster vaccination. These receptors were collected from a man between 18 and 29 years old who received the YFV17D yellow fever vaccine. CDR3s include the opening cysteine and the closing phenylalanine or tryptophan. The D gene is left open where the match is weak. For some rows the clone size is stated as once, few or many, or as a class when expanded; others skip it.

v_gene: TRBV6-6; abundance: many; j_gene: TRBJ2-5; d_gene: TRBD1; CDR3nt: TGTGCCACCCAGGGCAGGGGGCCAAGGCGAGAGACCCAGTACTTC; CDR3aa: CATQGRGPRRETQYF
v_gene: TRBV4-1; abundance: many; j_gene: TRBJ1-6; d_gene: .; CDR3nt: TGCGCCAGCAGCCAAGATAACGCTGAGTATAATTCACCCCTCCACTTT; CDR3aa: CASSQDNAEYNSPLHF
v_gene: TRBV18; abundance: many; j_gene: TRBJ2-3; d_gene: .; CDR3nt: TGTGCCAGCTCACCACCCACAGGTGGGATATCAGATACGCAGTATTTT; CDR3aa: CASSPPTGGISDTQYF
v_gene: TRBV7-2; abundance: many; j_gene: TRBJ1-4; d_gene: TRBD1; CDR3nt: TGTGCCAGCAGCCCTGACAGGGGGGATGAAAAACTGTTTTTT; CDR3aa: CASSPDRGDEKLFF
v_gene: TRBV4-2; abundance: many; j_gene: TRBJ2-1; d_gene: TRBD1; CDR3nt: TGTGCCAGCAGCCAGAGACAGGGGGCGGCGAATGAGCAGTTCTTC; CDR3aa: CASSQRQGAANEQFF
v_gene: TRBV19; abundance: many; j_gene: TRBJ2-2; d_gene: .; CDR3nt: TGTGCCAGTAGTATAGACAGGCCTTCGAACACCGGGGAGCTGTTTTTT; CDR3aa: CASSIDRPSNTGELFF
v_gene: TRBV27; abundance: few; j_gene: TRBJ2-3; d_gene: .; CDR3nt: TGTGCCAGCAGTTTTTCAGGGCCCATTGGAGATACGCAGTATTTT; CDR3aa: CASSFSGPIGDTQYF
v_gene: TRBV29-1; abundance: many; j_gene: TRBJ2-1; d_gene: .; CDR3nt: TGCAGCGTTGAGGACGCGGGGGCCGATGGTTCAGATGAGCAGTTCTTC; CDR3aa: CSVEDAGADGSDEQFF
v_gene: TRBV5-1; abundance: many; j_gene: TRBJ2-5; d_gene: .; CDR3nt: TGCGCCAGCAGCTTGGGTGCCTCCCAAGAGACCCAGTACTTC; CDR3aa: CASSLGASQETQYF
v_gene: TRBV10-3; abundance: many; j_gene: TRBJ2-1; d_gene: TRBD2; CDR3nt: TGTGCCACAGACCCCCTAGCGGGGGGGACCTACAATGAGCAGTTCTTC; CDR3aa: CATDPLAGGTYNEQFF
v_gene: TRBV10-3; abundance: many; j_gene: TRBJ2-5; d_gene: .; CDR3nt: TGTGCCATCAGCCGGGAAGAAGAGACCCAGTACTTC; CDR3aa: CAISREEETQYF
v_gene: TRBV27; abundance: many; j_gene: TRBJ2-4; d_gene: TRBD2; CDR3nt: TGTGCCAGCAGTCCTCCGGGGACTAGGGAAAACATTCAGTACTTC; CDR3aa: CASSPPGTRENIQYF
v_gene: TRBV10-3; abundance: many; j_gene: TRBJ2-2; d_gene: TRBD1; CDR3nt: TGTGCCATCAGATCAGACAGGGATTTCACCGGGGAGCTGTTTTTT; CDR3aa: CAIRSDRDFTGELFF
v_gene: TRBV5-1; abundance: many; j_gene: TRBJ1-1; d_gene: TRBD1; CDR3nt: TGCGCCAGCAGCCAGGACAGGGTGGGGAACACTGAAGCTTTCTTT; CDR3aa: CASSQDRVGNTEAFF
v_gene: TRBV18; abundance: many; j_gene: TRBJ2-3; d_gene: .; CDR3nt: TGTGCCAGCTCACCGCGAGCTCGAGGGACCACAGATACGCAGTATTTT; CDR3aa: CASSPRARGTTDTQYF
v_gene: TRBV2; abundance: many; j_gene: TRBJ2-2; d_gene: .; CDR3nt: TGTGCCAGCAGTGTAGCCCAGGGCGGAACCGGGGAGCTGTTTTTT; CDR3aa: CASSVAQGGTGELFF
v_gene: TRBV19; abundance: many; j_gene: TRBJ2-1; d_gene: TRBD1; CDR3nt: TGTGCCAGTAGTAGGACAGGGGTTTTTGAGCAGTTCTTC; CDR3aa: CASSRTGVFEQFF
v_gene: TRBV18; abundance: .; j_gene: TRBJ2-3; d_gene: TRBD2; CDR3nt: TGTGCCACCTCACCGGCTGGGAGGGCCACAGATACGCAGTATTTT; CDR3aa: CATSPAGRATDTQYF
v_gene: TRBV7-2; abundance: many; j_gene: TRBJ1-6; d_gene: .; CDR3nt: TGTGCCAGCAGCTTAGCAGGGGAGGTGTTGGAAACCCTCCACTTT; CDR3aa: CASSLAGEVLETLHF
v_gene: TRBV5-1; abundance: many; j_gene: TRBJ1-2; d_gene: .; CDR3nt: TGCGCCAGCAGCTTGGGGGGGGGTGCCCAAAGGATCTCTGGCTACACCTTC; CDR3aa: CASSLGGGAQRISGYTF
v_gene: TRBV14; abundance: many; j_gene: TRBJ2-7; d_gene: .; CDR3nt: TGCGCCAGCAGCCAAGGATACGAGCAGTACTTC; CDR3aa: CASSQGYEQYF
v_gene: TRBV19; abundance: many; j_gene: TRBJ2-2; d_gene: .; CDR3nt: TGTGCCAGTAGTATAGAAGGACACGGGGCCGGGGAGCTGTTTTTT; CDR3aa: CASSIEGHGAGELFF
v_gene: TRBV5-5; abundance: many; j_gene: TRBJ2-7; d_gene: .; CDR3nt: TGTGCCAGCAGCTTGGCCGGTCAGGGTCGGGAGCAGTACTTC; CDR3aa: CASSLAGQGREQYF
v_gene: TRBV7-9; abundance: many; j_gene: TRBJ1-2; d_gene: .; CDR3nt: TGTGCCAGCAGCTCGACAGTCTATGGCTACACCTTC; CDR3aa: CASSSTVYGYTF
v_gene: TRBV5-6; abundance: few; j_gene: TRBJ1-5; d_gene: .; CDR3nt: TGTGCCAGCAGCTCCTTCGTCAGCAATCAGCCCCAGCATTTT; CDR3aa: CASSSFVSNQPQHF
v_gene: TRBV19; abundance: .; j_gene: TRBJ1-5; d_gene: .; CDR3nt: TGTGCCAGTAGTAAGGGGGATAATAGCAATCAGCCCCAGCATTTT; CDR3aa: CASSKGDNSNQPQHF
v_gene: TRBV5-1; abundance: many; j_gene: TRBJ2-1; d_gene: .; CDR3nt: TGCGCCAGCAGCCCGAGGGGGGACTCAGGGTACAATGAGCAGTTCTTC; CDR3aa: CASSPRGDSGYNEQFF
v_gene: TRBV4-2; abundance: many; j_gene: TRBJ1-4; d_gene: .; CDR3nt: TGTGCCAGCAGCCCTCCCCTCCTTGCAACTAATGAAAAACTGTTTTTT; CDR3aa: CASSPPLLATNEKLFF
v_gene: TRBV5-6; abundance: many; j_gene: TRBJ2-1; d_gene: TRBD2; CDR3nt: TGTGCCAGCAGCTTGACTAGCGGGAATGAGCAGTTCTTC; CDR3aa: CASSLTSGNEQFF
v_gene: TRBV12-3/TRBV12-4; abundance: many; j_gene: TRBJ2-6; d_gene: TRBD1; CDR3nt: TGTGCCAGCAGTCCGGGACAGGGCTCTGGGGCCAACGTCCTGACTTTC; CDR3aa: CASSPGQGSGANVLTF
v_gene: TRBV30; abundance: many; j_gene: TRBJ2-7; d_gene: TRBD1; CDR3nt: TGTGCCTGGATCTCGGACAGGGCCCAGTTC; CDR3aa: CAWISDRAQF
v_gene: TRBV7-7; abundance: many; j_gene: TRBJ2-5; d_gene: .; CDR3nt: TGTGCTAGCAGCTTAGACGGGTCGAGGACCCAGTACTTC; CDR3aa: CASSLDGSRTQYF
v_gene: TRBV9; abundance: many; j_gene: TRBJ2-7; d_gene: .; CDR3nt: TGTGCCAGCAGCTCTACGCCGGGACCGAGAGGCGAGCAGTACTTC; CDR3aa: CASSSTPGPRGEQYF
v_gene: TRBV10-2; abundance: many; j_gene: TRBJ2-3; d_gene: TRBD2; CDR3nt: TGCGCCACCTTGGGACTAACAGATACGCAGTATTTT; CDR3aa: CATLGLTDTQYF
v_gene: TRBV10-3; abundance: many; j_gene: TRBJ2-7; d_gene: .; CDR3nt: TGTGCCATCAGTGAGGGACAAACCTACGAGCAGTACTTC; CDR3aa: CAISEGQTYEQYF
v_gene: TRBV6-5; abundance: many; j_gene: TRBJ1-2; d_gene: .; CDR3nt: TGTGCCAGCATCGATCCCAGGGGACGGGGCTACACCTTC; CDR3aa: CASIDPRGRGYTF
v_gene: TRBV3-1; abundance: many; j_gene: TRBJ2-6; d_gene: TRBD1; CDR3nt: TGTGCCAGCAGCCGGTCAAGGACAGGGTCCTCTGGGGCCAACGTCCTGACTTTC; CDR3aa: CASSRSRTGSSGANVLTF
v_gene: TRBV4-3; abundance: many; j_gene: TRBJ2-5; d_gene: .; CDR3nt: TGCGCCAGCAGCCAAGATTTGCGGGGCCAAGAGACCCAGTACTTC; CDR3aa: CASSQDLRGQETQYF
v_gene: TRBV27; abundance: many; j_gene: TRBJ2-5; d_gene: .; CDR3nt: TGTGCCAGCAGTTTATTTGGATACCAAGAGACCCAGTACTTC; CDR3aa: CASSLFGYQETQYF
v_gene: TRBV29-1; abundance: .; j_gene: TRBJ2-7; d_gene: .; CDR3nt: TGCAGCGCAACCGTGGACTACGCAGAGCAGTACTTC; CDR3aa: CSATVDYAEQYF
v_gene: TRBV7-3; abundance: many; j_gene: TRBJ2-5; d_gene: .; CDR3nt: TGTGCCAGCAGCAGCGACAGCCAAGAGACCCAGTACTTC; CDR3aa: CASSSDSQETQYF
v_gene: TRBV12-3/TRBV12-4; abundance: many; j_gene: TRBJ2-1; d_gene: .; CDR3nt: TGTGCCAGCAGTTTTGGTTGGGCAGGATACAATGAGCAGTTCTTC; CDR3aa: CASSFGWAGYNEQFF